Described below is a single T cell receptor (beta chain) sequence and its context. This sample was included in a study of blood T cell repertoires in COVID-19. Germline V gene data show CDR1 as LNHDA and CDR2 as SQIVND (reference sequence). The CDR3 length is 16 residues. J was trimmed by 8 bases and V by 3 bases; bases with no gene match: 14. Libraries were prepared by immunoSEQ multiplex PCR; TCRdb keeps only in-frame clonotypes and omits some of them. Here the sample spans about 240,000 clones, around 89% being singletons. This sequence was found in a woman in her 30s who had recovered from COVID-19. The material sequenced was PBMCs or T cells enriched from blood (not recorded which). J is TRBJ2-5 and V is TRBV19, with 8 bases aligning to TRBD2. The CDR3 DNA reads as TGTGCCAGTAGTATGGGACCGGGACTAGGCCTCAAAACCCAGTACTTC. This codes for CASSMGPGLGLKTQYF.